The clone carrying this T cell receptor (beta chain) was picked up a small number of times. Its antigen is as yet unknown. Graves' hyperthyroidism is called stable when ophthalmopathy does not progress within 18 months. The sample originates from a study of T cells in Graves' hyperthyroidism and ophthalmopathy. Overall study results and limits: Most thyroid clonotypes that were expanded above 0.001 also turned up in blood. A model built on 13 V-J features separated ophthalmopathy from stable hyperthyroidism.

Authors of the study amplified TCR beta CDR3 regions from RNA transcripts. Carried out on the TCR CDR3, a first-round RT-PCR used the HTBI primer set. One entry per CDR3 protein results from TCRdb running MiXCR on the multiplex PCR reads. The repertoire has over 650,000 distinct CDR3 sequences, 15% to 20% of them found once; the top ten carry approximately 8%. This CDR3 has 15 amino acids. Germline V gives CDR1 LNHNV, CDR2 YYDKDF (reference sequence). The V and J ends lost 5 bases and 0 bases respectively, with 11 bases between them. Sequenced sample: blood. This clonotype was obtained from a man between 18 and 29 years old with Graves' hyperthyroidism. J is TRBJ1-5 and V is TRBV15; D unclear. CDR3 DNA: TGTGCCACCAGCTTAAGTCAGGTTAGCAATCAGCCCCAGCATTTT. Residues: CATSLSQVSNQPQHF.